This TCR beta chain is drawn from a study of CD8 T cells in Susac syndrome. The authors reverse transcribed about 0.5 to 1 ug RNA with random hexamers. TCRdb redid the calling of the immunoSEQ multiplex PCR reads with MiXCR, one entry per CDR3 protein. The table lists approximately 130,000 distinct CDR3 sequences, under 95% of them singletons. The CDR3 loop spans 13 amino acids. The germline gives CDR1 GTSNPN, CDR2 SVGIG (reference sequence). The germline V and J ends were trimmed by 3 bases and 1 base, with 10 bases remaining between them. The sample taken for sequencing was CD8+ T cells from PBMCs. The clonotype comes from a human donor with multiple sclerosis. The gene calls are TRBV30 and TRBJ2-7; no clear D. CDR3 in DNA: TGTGCCTGGAGAGGTCGCGGATCCTACGAGCAGTACTTC. It is translated as CAWRGRGSYEQYF.